The T cell receptor (beta chain) under discussion was sequenced for a study of blood T cell repertoires in COVID-19. The assay was immunoSEQ multiplex PCR, and TCRdb's table has in-frame clones only and misses some. The profile shows 400,000 or so clones, about nine tenths of them singletons. The CDR3 runs 15 residues. Germline V gene data show CDR1 as LNHDA and CDR2 as SQIVND (reference sequence). The J segment lost 2 bases and the V segment lost 6 bases, leaving 8 bases of the junction unmatched. Sequencing input: PBMCs or T cells enriched from blood (not recorded which). This TCR came from a man aged 18 to 29 who had recovered from COVID-19. This chain links TRBV19 with TRBJ1-1, with TRBD1 matching over 8 bases. In DNA form, the CDR3 reads TGTGCCAGTAGCGTAGTACAGGGGGGAAACACTGAAGCTTTCTTT. Its translation: CASSVVQGGNTEAFF.